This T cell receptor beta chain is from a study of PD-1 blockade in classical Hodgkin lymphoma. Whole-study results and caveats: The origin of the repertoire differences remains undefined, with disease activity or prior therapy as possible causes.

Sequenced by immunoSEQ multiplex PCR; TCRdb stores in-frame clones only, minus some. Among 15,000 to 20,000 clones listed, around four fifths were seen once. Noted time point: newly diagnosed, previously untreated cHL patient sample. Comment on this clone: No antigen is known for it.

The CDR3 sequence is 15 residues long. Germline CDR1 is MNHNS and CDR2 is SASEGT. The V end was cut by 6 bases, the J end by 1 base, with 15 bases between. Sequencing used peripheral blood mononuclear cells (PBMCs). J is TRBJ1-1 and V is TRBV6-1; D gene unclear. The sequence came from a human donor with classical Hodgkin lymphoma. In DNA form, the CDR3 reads TGTGCCAGCAGCGCAAAAACGGCAGCGAACACTGAAGCTTTCTTT. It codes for CASSAKTAANTEAFF.